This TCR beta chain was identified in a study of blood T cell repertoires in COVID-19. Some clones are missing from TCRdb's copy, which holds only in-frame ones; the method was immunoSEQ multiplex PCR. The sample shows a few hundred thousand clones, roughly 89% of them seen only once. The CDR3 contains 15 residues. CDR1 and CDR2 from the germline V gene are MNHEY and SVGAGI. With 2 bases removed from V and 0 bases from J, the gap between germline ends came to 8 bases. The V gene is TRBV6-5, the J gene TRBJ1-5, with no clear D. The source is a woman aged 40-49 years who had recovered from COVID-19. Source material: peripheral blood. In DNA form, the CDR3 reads TGTGCCAGCAGTTACCGGCAGGATAGCAATCAGCCCCAGCATTTT. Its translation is CASSYRQDSNQPQHF.